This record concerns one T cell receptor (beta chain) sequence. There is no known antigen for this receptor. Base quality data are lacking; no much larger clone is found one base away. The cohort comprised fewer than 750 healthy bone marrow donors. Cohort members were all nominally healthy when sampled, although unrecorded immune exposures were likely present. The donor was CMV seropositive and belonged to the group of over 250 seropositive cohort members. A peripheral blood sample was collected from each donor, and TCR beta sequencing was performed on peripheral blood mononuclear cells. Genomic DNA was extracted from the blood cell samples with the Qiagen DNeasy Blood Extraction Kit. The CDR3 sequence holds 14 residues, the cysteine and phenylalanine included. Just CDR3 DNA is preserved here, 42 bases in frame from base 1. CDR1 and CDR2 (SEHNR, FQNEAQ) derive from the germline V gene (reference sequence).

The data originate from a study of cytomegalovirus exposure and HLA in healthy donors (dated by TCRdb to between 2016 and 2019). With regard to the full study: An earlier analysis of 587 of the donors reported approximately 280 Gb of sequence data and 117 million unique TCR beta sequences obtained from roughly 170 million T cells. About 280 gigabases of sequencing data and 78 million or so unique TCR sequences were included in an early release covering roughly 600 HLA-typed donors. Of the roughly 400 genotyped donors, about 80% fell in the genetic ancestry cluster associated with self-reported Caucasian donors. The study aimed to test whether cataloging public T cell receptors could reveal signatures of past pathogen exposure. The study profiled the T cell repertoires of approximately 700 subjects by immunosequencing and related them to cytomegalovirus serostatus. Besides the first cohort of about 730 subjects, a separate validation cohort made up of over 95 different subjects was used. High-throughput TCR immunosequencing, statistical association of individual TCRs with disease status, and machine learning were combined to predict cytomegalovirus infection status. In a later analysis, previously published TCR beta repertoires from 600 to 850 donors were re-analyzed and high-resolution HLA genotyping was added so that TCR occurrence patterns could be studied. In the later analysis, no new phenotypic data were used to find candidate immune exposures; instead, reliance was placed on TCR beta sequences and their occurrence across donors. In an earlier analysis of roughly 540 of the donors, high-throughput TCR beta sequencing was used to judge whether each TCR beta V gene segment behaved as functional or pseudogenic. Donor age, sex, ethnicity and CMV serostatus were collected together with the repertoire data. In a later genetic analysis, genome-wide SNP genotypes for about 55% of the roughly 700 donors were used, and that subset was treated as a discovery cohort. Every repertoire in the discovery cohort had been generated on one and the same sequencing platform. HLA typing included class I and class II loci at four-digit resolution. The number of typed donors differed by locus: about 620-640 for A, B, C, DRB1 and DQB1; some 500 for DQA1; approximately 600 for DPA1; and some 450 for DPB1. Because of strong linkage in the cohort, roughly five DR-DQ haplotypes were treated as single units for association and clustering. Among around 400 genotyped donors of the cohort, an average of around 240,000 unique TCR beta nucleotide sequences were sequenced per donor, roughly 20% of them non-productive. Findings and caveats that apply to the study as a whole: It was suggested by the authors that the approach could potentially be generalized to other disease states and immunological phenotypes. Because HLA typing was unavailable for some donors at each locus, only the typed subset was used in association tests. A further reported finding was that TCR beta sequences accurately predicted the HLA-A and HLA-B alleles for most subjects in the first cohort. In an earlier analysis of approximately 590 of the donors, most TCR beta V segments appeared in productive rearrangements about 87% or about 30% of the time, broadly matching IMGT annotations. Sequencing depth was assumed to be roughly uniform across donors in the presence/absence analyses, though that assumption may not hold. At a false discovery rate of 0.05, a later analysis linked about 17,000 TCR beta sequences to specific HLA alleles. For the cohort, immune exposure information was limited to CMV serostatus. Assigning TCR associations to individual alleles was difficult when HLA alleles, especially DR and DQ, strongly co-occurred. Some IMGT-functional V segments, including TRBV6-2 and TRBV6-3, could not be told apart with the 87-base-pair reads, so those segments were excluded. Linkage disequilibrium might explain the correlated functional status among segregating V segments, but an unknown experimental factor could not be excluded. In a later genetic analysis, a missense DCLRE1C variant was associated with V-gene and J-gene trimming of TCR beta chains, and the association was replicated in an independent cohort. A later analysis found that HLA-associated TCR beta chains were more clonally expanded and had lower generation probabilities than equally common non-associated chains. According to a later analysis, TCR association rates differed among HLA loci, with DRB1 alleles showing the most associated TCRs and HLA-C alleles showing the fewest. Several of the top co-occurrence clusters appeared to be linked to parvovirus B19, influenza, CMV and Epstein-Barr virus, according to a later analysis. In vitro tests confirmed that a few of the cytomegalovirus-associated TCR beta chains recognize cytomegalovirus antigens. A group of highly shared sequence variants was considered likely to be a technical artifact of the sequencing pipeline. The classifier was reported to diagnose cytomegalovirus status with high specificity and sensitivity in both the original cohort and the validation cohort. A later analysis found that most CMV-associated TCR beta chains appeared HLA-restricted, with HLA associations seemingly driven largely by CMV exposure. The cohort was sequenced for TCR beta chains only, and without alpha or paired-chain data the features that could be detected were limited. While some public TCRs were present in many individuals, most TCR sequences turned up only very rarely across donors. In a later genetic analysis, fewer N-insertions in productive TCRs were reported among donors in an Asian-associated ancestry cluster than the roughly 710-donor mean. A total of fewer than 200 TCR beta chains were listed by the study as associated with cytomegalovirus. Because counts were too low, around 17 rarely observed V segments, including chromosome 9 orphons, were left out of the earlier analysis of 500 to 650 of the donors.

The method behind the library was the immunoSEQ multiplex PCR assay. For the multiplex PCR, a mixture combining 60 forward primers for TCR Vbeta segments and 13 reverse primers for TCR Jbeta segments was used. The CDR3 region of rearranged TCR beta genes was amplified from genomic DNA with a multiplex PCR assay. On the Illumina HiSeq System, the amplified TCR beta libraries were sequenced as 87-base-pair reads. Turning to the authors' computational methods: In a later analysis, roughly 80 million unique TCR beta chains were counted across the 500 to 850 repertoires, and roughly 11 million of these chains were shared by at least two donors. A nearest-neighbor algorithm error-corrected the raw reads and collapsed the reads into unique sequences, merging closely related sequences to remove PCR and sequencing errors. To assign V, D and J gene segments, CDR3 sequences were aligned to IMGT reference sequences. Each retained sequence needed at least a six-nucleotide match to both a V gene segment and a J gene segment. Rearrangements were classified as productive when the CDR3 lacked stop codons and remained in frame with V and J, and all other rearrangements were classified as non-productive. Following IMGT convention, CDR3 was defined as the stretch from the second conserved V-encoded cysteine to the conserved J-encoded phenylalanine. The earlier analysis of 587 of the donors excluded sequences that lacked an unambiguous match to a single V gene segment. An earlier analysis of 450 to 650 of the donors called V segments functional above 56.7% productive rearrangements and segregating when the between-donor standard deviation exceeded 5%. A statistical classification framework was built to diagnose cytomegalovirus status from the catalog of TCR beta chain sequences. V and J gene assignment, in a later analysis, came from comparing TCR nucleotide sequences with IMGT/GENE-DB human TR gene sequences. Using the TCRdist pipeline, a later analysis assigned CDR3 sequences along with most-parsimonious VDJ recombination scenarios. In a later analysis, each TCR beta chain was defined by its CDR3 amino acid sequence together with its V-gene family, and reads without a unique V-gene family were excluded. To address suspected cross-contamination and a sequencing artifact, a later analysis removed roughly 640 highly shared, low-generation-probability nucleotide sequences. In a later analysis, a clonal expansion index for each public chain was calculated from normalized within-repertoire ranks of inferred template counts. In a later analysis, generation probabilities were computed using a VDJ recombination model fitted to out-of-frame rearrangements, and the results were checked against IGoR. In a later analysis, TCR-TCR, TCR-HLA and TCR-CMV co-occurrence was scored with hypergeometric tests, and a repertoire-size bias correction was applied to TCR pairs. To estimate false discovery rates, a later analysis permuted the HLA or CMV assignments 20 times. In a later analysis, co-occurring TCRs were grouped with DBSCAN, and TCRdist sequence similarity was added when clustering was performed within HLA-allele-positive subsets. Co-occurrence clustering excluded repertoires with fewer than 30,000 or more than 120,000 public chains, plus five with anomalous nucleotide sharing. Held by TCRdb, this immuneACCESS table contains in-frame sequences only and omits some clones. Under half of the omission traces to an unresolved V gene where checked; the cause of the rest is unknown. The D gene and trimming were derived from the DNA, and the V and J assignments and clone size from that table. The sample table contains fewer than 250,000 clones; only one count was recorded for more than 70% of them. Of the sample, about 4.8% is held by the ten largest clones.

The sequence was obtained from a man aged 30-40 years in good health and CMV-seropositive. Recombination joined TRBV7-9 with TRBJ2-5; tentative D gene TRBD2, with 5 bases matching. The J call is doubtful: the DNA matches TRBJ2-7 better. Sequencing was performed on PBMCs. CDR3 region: CASSFDSPGGEQYF. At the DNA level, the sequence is TGTGCCAGCAGCTTTGACTCTCCCGGAGGCGAGCAGTACTTC.